A single sample is the source of the 19 T cell receptor beta chains below, sequenced in a study of CD8+ T cells in alopecia areata. The treatment: oral pan-JAK inhibitor, 5-10 mg twice daily. Investigators isolated RNA and reverse transcribed it into cDNA to act as the sequencing template. Profiled with immunoSEQ multiplex PCR; TCRdb holds only in-frame clones, not every one. The sample includes about 120,000 clones, 53% seen only once; the top ten take roughly 0.5%. The sample in question was CD4+ T cells sorted from blood, obtained at week 4, from a patient treated with tofacitinib. The receptors shown here come from a human donor with alopecia areata.

The J gene is TRBJ2-5, the V gene TRBV4-1; the D gene is possibly TRBD2 (5 bases). The CDR3 is 16 residues long. V was cut by 3 bases and J by 1 base, with 15 bases left in between. Per the germline V gene, CDR1 is MGHRA and CDR2 is YSYEKL. DNA for the CDR3: TGCGCCAGCAGCCACATCGGACGGGGAATCCAAGAGACCCAGTACTTC. Translated, it gives CASSHIGRGIQETQYF.

J is TRBJ1-1 and V is TRBV2; no reliable D call. This CDR3 region has 11 residues. Deletions cut 3 bases from V and 5 bases from J, with 4 bases between. Germline loops: CDR1 SNHLY, CDR2 FYNNEI. Here the CDR3 reads CASSEWTEAFF. CDR3 nucleotides: TGTGCCAGCAGTGAGTGGACTGAAGCTTTCTTT.

This clone has a single count. The chain is built from TRBV30 and TRBJ1-2; D ambiguous. The germline gives CDR1 GTSNPN, CDR2 SVGIG (reference sequence). The CDR3 loop spans 12 amino acids. V was pared by 8 bases and J by 6 bases, with 16 bases between. Here the CDR3 reads CAQRTLGNGYTF. The CDR3, as DNA: TGTGCCCAAAGGACCCTCGGCAATGGCTACACCTTC. The whole variable domain, remainder taken from reference TRBV30 and TRBJ1-2, is SQTIHQWPATLVQPVGSPLSLECTVEGTSNPNLYWYRQAAGRGLQLLFYSVGIGQISSEVPQNLSASRPQDRQFILSSKKLLLSDSGFYLCAQRTLGNGYTFGSGTRLTVV.

As regards this clone: Other DNA sequences in the same sample also yield this CDR3. V is TRBV29-1 and J is TRBJ1-1, with D possibly TRBD1 on 6 matching bases. This CDR3 region has 13 residues. V was trimmed by 4 bases and J by 1 base, leaving 10 bases between them. Germline assignment: CDR1 SQVTM and CDR2 ANQGSEA. The CDR3 loop reads CSVADRPNTEAFF. DNA for the CDR3: TGCAGCGTTGCCGACAGGCCGAACACTGAAGCTTTCTTT.

The rearrangement joins TRBV9 to TRBJ2-7; the match to TRBD1 covers 12 bases. This CDR3 has 17 amino acids. V was pared by 0 bases and J by 5 bases, with 9 bases of the junction left unmatched. CDR1 and CDR2 from the germline V gene are SGDLS and YYNGEE. This CDR3 is CASSVGVSGTGGDEQYF. The CDR3 region has the DNA TGTGCCAGCAGCGTAGGGGTGTCCGGGACAGGGGGCGACGAGCAGTACTTC. The whole variable domain, remainder taken from reference TRBV9 and TRBJ2-7, is DSGVTQTPKHLITATGQRVTLRCSPRSGDLSVYWYQQSLDQGLQFLIQYYNGEERAKGNILERFSAQQFPDLHSELNLSSLELGDSALYFCASSVGVSGTGGDEQYFGPGTRLTVT.

This chain uses TRBV9 with TRBJ2-7; 8 nucleotides align to TRBD2. V shed 3 bases and J 3 bases; nucleotides not matched to a gene: 11. The CDR3 sequence is 16 residues long. Germline values: CDR1 SGDLS, CDR2 YYNGEE. In DNA form, the CDR3 reads TGTGCCAGCAGCGGGACCCAGCGGGAGAGTGGCTACGAGCAGTACTTC. It translates to CASSGTQRESGYEQYF.

This chain connects TRBV5-4 to TRBJ2-1; 10 bases are a match to TRBD2. This CDR3 is 16 amino acids long. Germline V gene data show CDR1 as SGHNT and CDR2 as YYREEE (reference sequence). Trimming at V came to 1 base and at J to 8 bases, leaving 9 bases not matched to a gene. Here the CDR3 DNA reads TGTGCCAGCAGCTTGAAGCGGGGGGGCGGAGGAGATGAGCAGTTCTTC. Its translation is CASSLKRGGGGDEQFF. The entire variable domain, with the rest obtained from reference TRBV5-4 and TRBJ2-1, is as follows: ETGVTQSPTHLIKTRGQQVTLRCSSQSGHNTVSWYQQALGQGPQFIFQYYREEENGRGNFPPRFSGLQFPNYSSELNVNALELDDSALYLCASSLKRGGGGDEQFFGPGTRLTVL.

The rearrangement links TRBV30 to TRBJ1-6; D is ambiguous. The germline gives CDR1 GTSNPN, CDR2 SVGIG (reference sequence). The CDR3 has 14 residues. The ends were cut back, 4 bases at V and 13 bases at J, with 20 bases in the middle. The CDR3 spells CAWMDGVHLPPLHF. The CDR3 DNA sequence: TGTGCCTGGATGGACGGAGTACATCTGCCTCCCCTCCACTTT.

This chain connects TRBV6-5 to TRBJ2-4; no clear D gene. The CDR3 covers 12 residues. CDR1 and CDR2 from the germline V gene are MNHEY and SVGAGI. Trimming cost V 6 bases and J 7 bases, with 10 bases left between them. The CDR3 DNA sequence: TGTGCCAGCAGCTACAGTGGGAACATTCAGTACTTC. It encodes CASSYSGNIQYF.

Many counts were recorded for this clone. The chain is built from TRBV5-1 and TRBJ1-6; the match to TRBD1 covers 7 bases. The CDR3 covers 17 residues. Germline CDR1 reads SGHRS; CDR2 reads YFSETQ. Trimming at V came to 4 bases and at J to 0 bases, leaving 7 bases not matched to a gene. For the CDR3, the DNA is TGCGCCAGCAGCCGACAGGGTATCGCCTCCTATAATTCACCCCTCCACTTT. Protein product: CASSRQGIASYNSPLHF.

In this sample, this clone turned up a few times. The rearrangement joins TRBV5-4 to TRBJ2-7, with TRBD1 identical over 9 bases. CDR1 and CDR2 from the germline V gene are SGHNT and YYREEE (reference sequence). V lost 3 bases, J lost 6 bases, and 7 bases stayed unmatched. This CDR3 has 14 residues. As DNA, the CDR3 is TGTGCCAGCAGCTCCGGGACAGGGCTTTTCGAGCAGTACTTC. This encodes CASSSGTGLFEQYF.

This chain links TRBV5-1 with TRBJ2-7, with 9 bases lining up with TRBD1. In germline, CDR1 is SGHRS, CDR2 YFSETQ. Trimming cost V 2 bases and J 7 bases; bases outside gene matches: 4. CDR3 size: 13 residues. As DNA, the CDR3 is TGCGCCAGCAGCTTTGACAGGGGGAGGGAGCAGTACTTC. Translated, it gives CASSFDRGREQYF.

The chain recombines TRBV30 with TRBJ1-2; D perhaps matches TRBD1 (5 bases). The V and J ends lost 1 base and 6 bases respectively, with 6 bases between them. Germline V gene sequence: CDR1 GTSNPN, CDR2 SVGIG (reference sequence). This CDR3 has 11 residues. As DNA, the CDR3 is TGTGCCTGGAGTGACAGGAATGGCTACACCTTC. Residues: CAWSDRNGYTF.

This clone has more than one count but fewer than ten. The chain carries TRBV2 and TRBJ1-5; D uncertain. CDR1 is SNHLY and CDR2 is FYNNEI in the germline V gene. The V end was cut by 4 bases, the J end by 5 bases, with 9 bases between. This CDR3 is built from 13 residues. This CDR3 is CASSGISHQPQHF. Written as DNA, the CDR3 is TGTGCCAGCAGTGGTATCAGCCATCAGCCCCAGCATTTT.

The genes are TRBV5-1 and TRBJ1-5, with D tentatively TRBD1 (5 bases). V was pared by 4 bases and J by 2 bases, with 13 bases between. The CDR3 spans 15 residues. The germline V gene has CDR1 SGHRS and CDR2 YFSETQ. CDR3: CASSLEGLGNQPQHF. The DNA of the CDR3 is TGCGCCAGCAGCCTAGAGGGGCTGGGCAATCAGCCCCAGCATTTT.

J is TRBJ1-1 and V is TRBV18; 9 bases are a match to TRBD1. This CDR3 contains 14 residues. V shed 5 bases, J shed 3 bases, and the junction held 4 bases outside the gene matches. Germline V gene data show CDR1 as KGHSH and CDR2 as LQKENI. The DNA for the CDR3 is TGTGCCAGCTCATCCCGGGACAGGGACACTGAAGCTTTCTTT. Its translation is CASSSRDRDTEAFF.

The chain recombines TRBV5-6 with TRBJ1-2, with D hard to call. The germline gives CDR1 SGHDT, CDR2 YYEEEE. The V gene lost 4 bases and the J gene lost 13 bases, with 14 bases spanning the gap. CDR3 length equals 11 residues. The CDR3 sequence is CASSPQTPGTF. The CDR3 DNA reads TGTGCCAGCAGCCCCCAGACCCCCGGCACCTTC.

The chain carries TRBV7-9 and TRBJ2-1, with 8 bases aligning to TRBD2. V lost 3 bases to trimming and J lost 4 bases; unmatched junction nucleotides: 5. The CDR3 sequence is 15 residues long. The germline V gene encodes CDR1 SEHNR and CDR2 FQNEAQ (reference sequence). The CDR3 DNA is TGTGCCAGCAGCTTGGTAGCGGGGTCGTACAATGAGCAGTTCTTC. Residues: CASSLVAGSYNEQFF.

This chain joins TRBV30 and TRBJ1-1, with 9 positions matching TRBD1. In germline, CDR1 is GTSNPN, CDR2 SVGIG (reference sequence). With 8 bases clipped from V and 8 bases from J, the junction kept 12 bases outside the gene matches. The CDR3 sequence is 13 residues long. This chain's CDR3 is CAVSGQGESEAFF. CDR3 nucleotide sequence: TGTGCCGTCTCGGGACAGGGTGAATCCGAAGCTTTCTTT. The variable domain in full, completed from reference TRBV30 and TRBJ1-1, reads SQTIHQWPATLVQPVGSPLSLECTVEGTSNPNLYWYRQAAGRGLQLLFYSVGIGQISSEVPQNLSASRPQDRQFILSSKKLLLSDSGFYLCAVSGQGESEAFFGQGTRLTVV.